One TCR beta chain is described in this entry. Its cognate antigen is unknown. The sample belongs to a study of cytomegalovirus exposure and HLA in healthy donors. The germline gives CDR1 SQVTM, CDR2 ANQGSEA. J gave up 1 base and V 1 base, and 6 bases lay outside the gene matches. This CDR3 is 16 amino acids long. Primers for the PCR totalled 60 Vbeta and 13 Jbeta. Measured with immunoSEQ multiplex PCR; TCRdb has only the in-frame clones, and not every one. Its listing shows under 130,000 clones. Overall study findings and caveats: Presence/absence analysis assumed near-uniform sequencing depth across donors. A later analysis linked a missense DCLRE1C variant to TCR beta V- and J-gene trimming. In a later analysis, across HLA loci, associated TCR counts were highest for DRB1, lowest for HLA-C.

V and J are TRBV29-1 and TRBJ2-2; 7 positions match TRBD2. The sample taken for sequencing was PBMCs. The receptor was derived from a man in his forties or fifties in good health and CMV-seronegative. The CDR3 nucleotides are TGCAGCGTTGAAGTCCCCCTAGCGGTGAACACCGGGGAGCTGTTTTTT. Residues: CSVEVPLAVNTGELFF.